The entry below describes one T cell receptor beta chain. V lost 2 bases to trimming and J lost 1 base, with 11 bases between them. CDR1 and CDR2 (germline): SGHTA, FQGNSA. The CDR3 spans 15 residues. This record comes from a study of blood T cell repertoires in COVID-19. Study-wide background: PBMCs, B-cell-depleted T cells, or T cells were the source of the cDNA or gDNA that made up the material.

Sequenced by immunoSEQ multiplex PCR; TCRdb stores in-frame clones only, minus some. The sample comprises approximately 220,000 clones, around four fifths of which are singletons, and roughly 4.8% rests with the top ten. Across over 20 US areas, participants ranged in age from roughly 18 to 95 years. The V gene is TRBV7-2, the J gene TRBJ1-1; D might be TRBD1 (6 bases). The specimen was PBMCs or T cells enriched from blood (not recorded which). The clonotype was recovered from a woman in her fifties or sixties who had been exposed to COVID-19. CDR3 residues: CASSLYSGANTEAFF. CDR3 in DNA: TGTGCCAGCAGCTTATACTCAGGGGCGAACACTGAAGCTTTCTTT.